This T cell receptor beta chain was obtained from a study of blood T cell repertoires in COVID-19. Across the whole study: The study drew acute and convalescent COVID-19 samples from the United States, Italy and Spain.

The V gene's germline CDR1 is LNHDA and CDR2 SQIVND (reference sequence). The CDR3 sequence is 16 residues long. V gave up 7 bases and J gave up 0 bases, with 16 bases separating them. Authors' processing steps: Amplification of reference gene primers was used by the study to estimate nucleated cell counts. Clones were read by immunoSEQ multiplex PCR, and TCRdb kept only the in-frame ones, dropping some. The DNA was the basis for D and trimming; V, J and clone size are from that table. Counted here are 70,000 to 75,000 clones, about four fifths occurring once; the ten biggest clones make up 20%. The TCR comes from a woman in her seventies with acute or convalescent COVID-19. The V call is TRBV19, the J call TRBJ1-3, with D unclear. The specimen was peripheral blood. The CDR3 coding sequence is TGTGCCAGTATCCCTCCCCTAGCTCCCTCTGGAAACACCATATATTTT. Residues: CASIPPLAPSGNTIYF. Combining the CDR3 with reference TRBV19 and TRBJ1-3 gives the whole variable domain DGGITQSPKYLFRKEGQNVTLSCEQNLNHDAMYWYRQDPGQGLRLIYYSQIVNDFQKGDIAEGYSVSREKKESFPLTVTSAQKNPTAFYLCASIPPLAPSGNTIYFGEGSWLTVV.